A single sample gave rise to the 16 T cell receptor beta chains below, sequenced in a study of cytomegalovirus exposure and HLA in healthy donors. PCR used 60 Vbeta primers and 13 Jbeta primers. The data were produced by immunoSEQ multiplex PCR, yet TCRdb's version contains in-frame clones alone and is incomplete. The record lists around 25,000 clones, of which the ten most abundant hold roughly 15%. Sample: PBMCs. These receptors were taken from a male donor in good health and CMV-seropositive.

The rearrangement uses TRBV9 and TRBJ2-7, with D possibly being TRBD1 (6 bases). The V end lost 3 bases, the J end lost 6 bases, and 19 bases lay between the germline ends. The CDR3 has 15 amino acids. In germline, CDR1 is SGDLS, CDR2 YYNGEE. CDR3 sequence (DNA): TGTGCCAGCAGCGGACGGGACACAGTCCACGGCGAGCAGTACTTC. The encoded protein is CASSGRDTVHGEQYF.

The chain carries TRBV7-8 and TRBJ1-5; D uncertain. The length of the CDR3 is 17 residues. The V gene lost 5 bases and the J gene lost 1 base, with 18 bases spanning the gap. CDR1 and CDR2 from the germline V gene are SGHVS and FQNEAQ. Here the CDR3 DNA reads TGTGCCAGCAGCCCATTTTCCGGGTGGTTAAGCAATCAGCCCCAGCATTTT. Its translation: CASSPFSGWLSNQPQHF.

The chain links TRBV4-2 to TRBJ1-4; no definite D call. The germline V gene encodes CDR1 LGHNA and CDR2 YNFKEQ. V was shortened by 3 bases and J by 2 bases, with 7 bases between the two germline ends. The CDR3 runs to 14 residues. The CDR3 DNA reads TGTGCCAGCAGCCAGGGCCAGACTAATGAAAAACTGTTTTTT. Its protein is CASSQGQTNEKLFF.

The rearrangement joins TRBV5-4 to TRBJ2-5; D unclear. This CDR3 spans 14 amino acids. CDR1 is SGHNT, CDR2 YYREEE, per germline (reference sequence). V was shortened by 4 bases and J by 2 bases, with 12 bases between the two germline ends. The CDR3 DNA is TGTGCCAGCAGCGGCTCACAGATTCAAGAGACCCAGTACTTC. This sequence encodes CASSGSQIQETQYF.

The chain recombines TRBV4-2 with TRBJ1-4; 7 bases line up with TRBD1. Trimming at V came to 0 bases and at J to 12 bases, leaving 1 base not matched to a gene. CDR1 is LGHNA, CDR2 YNFKEQ, per germline. The CDR3 runs 12 residues. In nucleotides, the CDR3 is TGTGCCAGCAGCCAAGAAGACAGGGAACTGTTTTTT. This sequence encodes CASSQEDRELFF.

The V gene is TRBV28, the J gene TRBJ2-7; D might be TRBD1 (5 bases). Trimming took 4 bases from V and 2 from J, leaving 9 bases between them. The CDR3 contains 13 residues. Germline lookup yields CDR1 MDHEN and CDR2 SYDVKM. The CDR3: CASSSTGTYEQYF. CDR3 nucleotide sequence: TGTGCCAGCAGTTCAACAGGAACCTACGAGCAGTACTTC.

The rearrangement links TRBV28 to TRBJ1-1; D may be TRBD1 (6 bases). V was pared by 1 base and J by 3 bases, with 9 bases between. Germline V gives CDR1 MDHEN, CDR2 SYDVKM. The CDR3 has 14 amino acids. The CDR3 DNA sequence: TGTGCCAGCAGTTTATCGGGGGGCTACACTGAAGCTTTCTTT. Translating it yields CASSLSGGYTEAFF.

V is TRBV13 and J is TRBJ2-2; TRBD2 is a possible D gene (6 bases). This CDR3 comprises 15 residues. The germline V gene has CDR1 PRHDT and CDR2 FYEKMQ (reference sequence). Trimming removed 6 bases from V and 5 bases from J, with 16 bases in between. CDR3 in DNA: TGTGCCAGCAGTCAACAACGACTAGTTACCGGGGAGCTGTTTTTT. Its protein product is CASSQQRLVTGELFF.

The genes are TRBV28 and TRBJ1-1, with D possibly TRBD1 on 6 matching bases. In germline, CDR1 is MDHEN, CDR2 SYDVKM. This CDR3 is 13 amino acids long. V lost 5 bases and J lost 8, with 15 bases in between. For the CDR3, the DNA is TGTGCCAGCAGTGGACAGTGGGTGGAGGAAGCTTTCTTT. Translated: CASSGQWVEEAFF. The variable domain in full, completed from reference TRBV28 and TRBJ1-1, reads DVKVTQSSRYLVKRTGEKVFLECVQDMDHENMFWYRQDPGLGLRLIYFSYDVKMKEKGDIPEGYSVSREKKERFSLILESASTNQTSMYLCASSGQWVEEAFFGQGTRLTVV.

The CDR3 DNA reads as TGTGCCAGCAGCCTCGGGACAGTTCCTAACTATGGCTACACCTTC. Its protein is CASSLGTVPNYGYTF. This chain uses TRBV5-5 with TRBJ1-2, with 7 positions matching TRBD1. J lost 0 bases, V lost 4 bases, and 6 bases had no gene match. The CDR3 has 15 amino acids. Germline V gene lookup returns CDR1 SGHKS and CDR2 YYEKEE (reference sequence).

J is TRBJ1-1 and V is TRBV2; no clear D. With 8 bases removed from V and 2 bases from J, the gap between germline ends came to 9 bases. Germline V gives CDR1 SNHLY, CDR2 FYNNEI. This CDR3 is 12 amino acids long. CDR3 nucleotide sequence: TGTGCCAGCCAAGGCGGTAACACTGAAGCTTTCTTT. It translates to CASQGGNTEAFF.

J is TRBJ1-5 and V is TRBV7-2; TRBD1 aligns across 8 bases. Germline values: CDR1 SGHTA, CDR2 FQGNSA. This CDR3 region has 15 residues. V was pared by 5 bases and J by 2 bases, with 5 bases of the junction left unmatched. The CDR3 DNA is TGTGCCAGCAGCCGACAGGGGTGGGGCAATCAGCCCCAGCATTTT. This codes for CASSRQGWGNQPQHF.

The rearrangement links TRBV28 to TRBJ1-5, with D maybe TRBD1 (5 bases). Germline values: CDR1 MDHEN, CDR2 SYDVKM. With 2 bases removed from V and 0 bases from J, the gap between germline ends came to 8 bases. This CDR3 spans 15 amino acids. CDR3 protein: CASSLTGDSNQPQHF. DNA of the CDR3: TGTGCCAGCAGTTTAACAGGCGATAGCAATCAGCCCCAGCATTTT.

The CDR3 coding sequence is TGTGCCAGCAGCTTAGATCAGGGGGCGAACACCGGGGAGCTGTTTTTT. Its translation: CASSLDQGANTGELFF. The J gene is TRBJ2-2, the V gene TRBV7-9; TRBD1 matches at 7 bases. Losses at the gene ends were 1 base for V and 0 bases for J; bases not matched to a gene: 2. Per the germline V gene, CDR1 is SEHNR and CDR2 is FQNEAQ (reference sequence). The CDR3 spans 16 residues.

The chain employs TRBV6-1 and TRBJ1-5; 8 positions match TRBD1. CDR1 and CDR2 from the germline V gene are MNHNS and SASEGT. V trimming: 8 bases; J trimming: 5 bases; junction bases outside the gene matches: 8. This CDR3 has 14 amino acids. CDR3 nucleotides: TGTGCCAGCTCGTCTGGACAGGGCCATCAGCCCCAGCATTTT. It codes for CASSSGQGHQPQHF.

The rearrangement links TRBV10-3 to TRBJ1-6; 7 bases fit TRBD1. J gave up 7 bases and V 3 bases, and 9 bases lay outside the gene matches. The CDR3 is 16 amino acids. CDR1 is ENHRY, CDR2 SYGVKD, per germline. CDR3 in DNA: TGTGCCATCAGTGAAGCAGGGGGTTCGGGAAATTCACCCCTCCACTTT. Protein product: CAISEAGGSGNSPLHF.